In this sample, the clone carrying this T cell receptor beta chain turned up once. The sample is drawn from a study of blood T cell repertoires in COVID-19. Across the study: From the United States, Italy and Spain came samples of acute and convalescent COVID-19. Nucleic acid was either cDNA or gDNA, and it came from T cells, B-cell-depleted T cells, or PBMCs.

Trimming cost V 4 bases and J 3 bases, with 24 bases left between them. The CDR3 runs 18 residues. CDR1 is SGHDN, CDR2 FVKESK, per germline. Authors' analysis steps: Using reference gene primer amplification, nucleated cell counts were estimated. Only in-frame clones appear in the TCRdb table, and some are missing; sequencing was by immunoSEQ multiplex PCR. V and J calls and clone size are given by that table; D and trimming were obtained from the DNA. The sample gives 85,000 to 110,000 clones, about 89% of which show up once; approximately 3.5% is in the top ten. The chain joins TRBV14 to TRBJ2-5; D is unclear. The sequence was obtained from a woman aged 60-75 years with acute or convalescent COVID-19. The sample was peripheral blood. The CDR3 sequence is CASSPRLGTINREETQYF. In DNA form, the CDR3 reads TGTGCCAGCAGCCCCCGGCTGGGCACAATAAATCGAGAAGAGACCCAGTACTTC. The full variable domain, rest sourced from reference TRBV14 and TRBJ2-5, is EAGVTQFPSHSVIEKGQTVTLRCDPISGHDNLYWYRRVMGKEIKFLLHFVKESKQDESGMPNNRFLAERTGGTYSTLKVQPAELEDSGVYFCASSPRLGTINREETQYFGPGTRLLVL.